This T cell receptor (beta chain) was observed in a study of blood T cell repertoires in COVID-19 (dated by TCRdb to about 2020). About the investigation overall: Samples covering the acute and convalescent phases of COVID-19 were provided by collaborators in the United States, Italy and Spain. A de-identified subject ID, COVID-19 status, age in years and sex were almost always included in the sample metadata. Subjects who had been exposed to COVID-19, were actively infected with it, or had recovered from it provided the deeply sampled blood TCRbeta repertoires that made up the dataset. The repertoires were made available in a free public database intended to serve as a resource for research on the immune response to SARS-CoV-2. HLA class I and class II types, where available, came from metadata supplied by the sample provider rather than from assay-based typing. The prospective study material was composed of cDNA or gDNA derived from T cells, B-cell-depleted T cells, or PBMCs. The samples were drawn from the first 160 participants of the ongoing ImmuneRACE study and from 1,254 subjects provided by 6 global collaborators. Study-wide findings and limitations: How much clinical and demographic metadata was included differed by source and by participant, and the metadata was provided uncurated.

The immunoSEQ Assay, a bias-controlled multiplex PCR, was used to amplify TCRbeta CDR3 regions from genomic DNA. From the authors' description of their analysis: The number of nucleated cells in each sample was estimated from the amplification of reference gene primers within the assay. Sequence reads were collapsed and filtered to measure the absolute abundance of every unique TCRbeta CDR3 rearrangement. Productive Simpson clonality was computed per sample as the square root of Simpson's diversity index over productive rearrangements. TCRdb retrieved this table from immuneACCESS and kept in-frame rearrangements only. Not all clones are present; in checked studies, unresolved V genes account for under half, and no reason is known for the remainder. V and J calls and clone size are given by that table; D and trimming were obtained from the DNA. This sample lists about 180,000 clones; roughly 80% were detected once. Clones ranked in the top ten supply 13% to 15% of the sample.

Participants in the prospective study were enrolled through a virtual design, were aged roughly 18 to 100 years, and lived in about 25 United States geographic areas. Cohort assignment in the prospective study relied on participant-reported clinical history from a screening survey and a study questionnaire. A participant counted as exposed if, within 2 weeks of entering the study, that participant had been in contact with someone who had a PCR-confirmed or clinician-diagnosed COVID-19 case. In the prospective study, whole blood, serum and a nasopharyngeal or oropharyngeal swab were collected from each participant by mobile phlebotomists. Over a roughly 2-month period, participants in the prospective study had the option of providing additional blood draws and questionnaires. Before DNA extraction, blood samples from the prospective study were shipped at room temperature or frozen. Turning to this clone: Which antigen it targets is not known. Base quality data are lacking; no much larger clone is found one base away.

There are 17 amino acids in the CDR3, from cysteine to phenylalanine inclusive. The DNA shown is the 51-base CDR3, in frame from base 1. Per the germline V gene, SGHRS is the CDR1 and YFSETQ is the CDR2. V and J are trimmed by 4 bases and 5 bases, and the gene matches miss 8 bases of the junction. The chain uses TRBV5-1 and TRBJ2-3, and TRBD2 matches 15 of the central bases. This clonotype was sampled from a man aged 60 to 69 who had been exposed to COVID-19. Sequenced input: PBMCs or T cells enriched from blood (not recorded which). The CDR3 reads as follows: CASSLYQGLAGGDTQYF. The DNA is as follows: TGCGCCAGCAGCCTGTACCAGGGACTAGCGGGAGGAGATACGCAGTATTTT.